Below, 22 T cell receptor beta chains from the same sample are listed, as sequenced in a study of cytotoxic CD8 clonotypes in ibrutinib-treated CLL. The protocol was immunoSEQ multiplex PCR, while the TCRdb copy is restricted to in-frame clones and leaves out a portion. The sample records around 200,000 clones, about four fifths being singletons. The sample consisted of PBMCs, taken after 12 months of ibrutinib treatment. These TCRs come from a human donor with chronic lymphocytic leukemia.

The chain links TRBV5-1 to TRBJ2-2, with 8 bases identical to TRBD2. Per the germline V gene, CDR1 is SGHRS and CDR2 is YFSETQ. Trimming cost V 5 bases and J 5 bases; bases outside gene matches: 8. The CDR3 is 15 residues long. The CDR3: CASSPREGGTGELFF. CDR3 sequence (DNA): TGCGCCAGCAGTCCCCGGGAGGGGGGAACCGGGGAGCTGTTTTTT.

V and J are TRBV4-2 and TRBJ2-7; TRBD2 aligns across 8 bases. The V gene's germline CDR1 is LGHNA and CDR2 YNFKEQ. CDR3 length: 15 residues. Trimming removed 1 base from V and 7 bases from J; junction bases left unmatched: 9. The DNA of the CDR3 is TGTGCCAGCAGCCAAGCTGGGCAGCGGGAGAGGGAGCAGTACTTC. As protein: CASSQAGQREREQYF.

In its sample, this clone was seen once. The chain links TRBV5-1 to TRBJ2-1; D may be TRBD1 or TRBD2 (6 bases each). V gave up 0 bases and J gave up 6 bases, with 13 bases separating them. From germline, CDR1 is SGHRS and CDR2 YFSETQ. CDR3 length equals 15 residues. The CDR3 here is CASSLVAGQFNEQFF. For the CDR3, the DNA is TGCGCCAGCAGCTTGGTTGCGGGACAATTCAATGAGCAGTTCTTC.

The chain is built from TRBV9 and TRBJ2-7; TRBD2 aligns across 10 bases. The CDR3 contains 15 residues. Trimming at V came to 0 bases and at J to 4 bases, leaving 4 bases not matched to a gene. CDR1 SGDLS and CDR2 YYNGEE come from the germline V gene. The CDR3 spells CASSVAASGGYEQYF. The CDR3 DNA reads TGTGCCAGCAGCGTAGCGGCTAGCGGGGGTTACGAGCAGTACTTC.

This clone came up a few times. The rearrangement links TRBV11-2 to TRBJ1-2; D remains ambiguous. V lost 0 bases to trimming and J lost 8 bases, with 7 bases between them. CDR3 length equals 12 residues. From germline, CDR1 is SGHAT and CDR2 FQNNGV. This CDR3 is CASSLDRGGYTF. Written as DNA, the CDR3 is TGTGCCAGCAGCTTAGATCGTGGAGGCTACACCTTC.

CDR3 amino acids: CAISEMLAGGEETQYF. The DNA for the CDR3 is TGTGCCATCAGTGAAATGTTAGCGGGGGGGGAAGAGACCCAGTACTTC. The V call is TRBV10-3, the J call TRBJ2-5, with TRBD2 identical over 11 bases. Germline CDR1 is ENHRY and CDR2 is SYGVKD. J was trimmed by 3 bases and V by 3 bases; bases with no gene match: 6. This CDR3 comprises 16 residues.

A single count supports this clone. Compared with germline, one end of the junction differs, possibly owing to a read error. This chain links TRBV7-7 with TRBJ2-2, with D perhaps TRBD1 (5 bases). The CDR3 length is 13 residues. Germline CDR1 SSHAT, CDR2 FNYEAQ (reference sequence). DNA for the CDR3: TGTGCTAGCAGCTTAGCAGGGACCGGGGAGCTGTTTTTT. The encoded protein is CASSLAGTGELFF. Combining the CDR3 with reference TRBV7-7 and TRBJ2-2 gives the whole variable domain GAGVSQSPRYKVTKRGQDVTLRCDPISSHATLYWYQQALGQGPEFLTYFNYEAQPDKSGLPSDRFSAERPEGSISTLTIQRTEQRDSAMYRCASSLAGTGELFFGEGSRLTVL.

The genes are TRBV4-1 and TRBJ1-1, with D unclear. This CDR3 spans 15 amino acids. V was clipped by 0 bases and J by 1 base, with 9 bases between them. Per germline, CDR1 MGHRA and CDR2 YSYEKL. CDR3 sequence: CASSQERAGNTEAFF. The CDR3 DNA sequence: TGCGCCAGCAGCCAAGAGAGGGCAGGGAACACTGAAGCTTTCTTT.

The chain carries TRBV6-6 and TRBJ2-1; D call uncertain. Germline V lookup: CDR1 MNHNY, CDR2 SVGAGI (reference sequence). The CDR3 totals 15 residues. Trimming cost V 0 bases and J 7 bases, with 13 bases left between them. The DNA for the CDR3 is TGTGCCAGCAGTTACTCGAACCTTGTCGGGAATGAGCAGTTCTTC. Translating it yields CASSYSNLVGNEQFF.

The chain has TRBV7-5 and TRBJ1-2; the table calls TRBD1, which could not be checked here. TRBV7-5 is noted as a pseudogene. The CDR3 is 14 amino acids. DNA of the CDR3: TGTGTCAGAAGCTATGGACAGGGCAACTATGGCTACACCTTC. Its protein product is CVRSYGQGNYGYTF.

This clone turned up a few times. The chain carries TRBV4-1 and TRBJ1-1, with a tentative D call TRBD1 (6 bases). The V gene lost 2 bases and the J gene lost 2 bases, with 15 bases spanning the gap. This CDR3 spans 16 amino acids. CDR1 is MGHRA and CDR2 is YSYEKL in the germline V gene. The DNA of the CDR3 is TGCGCCAGCAGCCAACTGCTGGGGGCTTCTAACACTGAAGCTTTCTTT. It encodes CASSQLLGASNTEAFF.

The chain uses TRBV4-1 and TRBJ2-3; no clear D gene. V dropped 0 bases and J dropped 7 bases, with 8 bases sitting between them. Germline V gives CDR1 MGHRA, CDR2 YSYEKL. The CDR3 spans 13 residues. The CDR3 spells CASSQDLVNTQYF. DNA of the CDR3: TGCGCCAGCAGCCAAGACTTAGTGAATACGCAGTATTTT.

The chain links TRBV5-1 to TRBJ2-7, with 8 bases fitting TRBD1. Germline CDR1 and CDR2: SGHRS and YFSETQ. The CDR3 runs 13 residues. Unmatched junction bases numbered 4, after V lost 3 bases and J lost 5 bases. DNA of the CDR3: TGCGCCAGCAGCTCGGACAGGGACCACGAGCAGTACTTC. Translating gives CASSSDRDHEQYF.

The chain uses TRBV7-8 and TRBJ2-7; the match to TRBD1 covers 8 bases. There are 14 residues in the CDR3. Trimming cost V 5 bases and J 6 bases; bases outside gene matches: 9. The germline gives CDR1 SGHVS, CDR2 FQNEAQ. CDR3: CASSTDRGSVEQYF. CDR3 DNA sequence: TGTGCCAGCAGCACCGACAGGGGATCAGTCGAGCAGTACTTC.

The V call is TRBV5-1, the J call TRBJ2-5; 14 bases map to TRBD2. In germline, CDR1 is SGHRS, CDR2 YFSETQ. The CDR3 runs 16 residues. After removal of 0 bases from V and 5 bases from J, the junction contained 3 bases not matched to a gene. CDR3 residues: CASSLAGTSGSETQYF. DNA for the CDR3: TGCGCCAGCAGCTTGGCCGGGACTAGCGGGAGTGAGACCCAGTACTTC.

This sequence joins TRBV9 and TRBJ1-3; TRBD1 aligns across 8 bases. The ends lost 6 bases at V and 3 bases at J; junction bases unmatched: 5. Germline CDR1 is SGDLS and CDR2 is YYNGEE. This CDR3 contains 14 residues. The CDR3 DNA reads as TGTGCCAGCAACTCAGGGGGCCGTGGAAACACCATATATTTT. It is translated as CASNSGGRGNTIYF.

The rearrangement links TRBV7-8 to TRBJ1-5, with D uncertain. CDR3 size: 14 residues. Per the germline V gene, CDR1 is SGHVS and CDR2 is FQNEAQ. Trimming stripped 8 bases from V and 2 bases from J, with 13 bases between. The DNA for the CDR3 is TGTGCCAGCCGCCCGGGGTTTGGCAATCAGCCCCAGCATTTT. This sequence encodes CASRPGFGNQPQHF. Combining the CDR3 with reference TRBV7-8 and TRBJ1-5 gives the whole variable domain GAGVSQSPRYKVAKRGQDVALRCDPISGHVSLFWYQQALGQGPEFLTYFQNEAQLDKSGLPSDRFFAERPEGSVSTLKIQRTQQEDSAVYLCASRPGFGNQPQHFGDGTRLSIL.

This clone has just a few counts. The chain employs TRBV5-8 and TRBJ1-3; D call uncertain. Looked up from germline, CDR1 is SGHTS and CDR2 is YDEGEE. The CDR3 is 12 amino acids. V lost 1 base and J lost 3, with 2 bases in between. The CDR3 here is CASSLNGNTIYF. DNA of the CDR3: TGTGCCAGCAGCTTGAATGGAAACACCATATATTTT.

This clone was found a few times. J is TRBJ2-7 and V is TRBV5-6; D call uncertain. The CDR3 extends over 15 amino acids. The germline CDR1 and CDR2 sequences are SGHDT and YYEEEE. V lost 3 bases, J lost 0 bases, and 13 bases lay in between. The CDR3 region is CASSSWTVHSYEQYF. The CDR3 DNA sequence: TGTGCCAGCAGCTCGTGGACCGTACACTCCTACGAGCAGTACTTC. Together with reference TRBV5-6 and TRBJ2-7, the CDR3 gives the full variable domain: DAGVTQSPTHLIKTRGQQVTLRCSPKSGHDTVSWYQQALGQGPQFIFQYYEEEERQRGNFPDRFSGHQFPNYSSELNVNALLLGDSALYLCASSSWTVHSYEQYFGPGTRLTVT.

This clone was detected a few times. The chain uses TRBV10-3 and TRBJ1-1, with D unresolved. The CDR3 totals 13 residues. Germline assignment: CDR1 ENHRY and CDR2 SYGVKD. V was shortened by 6 bases and J by 4 bases, with 12 bases between the two germline ends. CDR3 protein: CAISEVVGTEAFF. The CDR3 DNA reads as TGTGCCATCAGCGAGGTTGTTGGCACTGAAGCTTTCTTT.

The rearrangement uses TRBV5-4 and TRBJ2-7, with 9 bases that match TRBD2. Trimming removed 4 bases from V and 1 base from J; junction bases left unmatched: 6. CDR1 and CDR2 (germline): SGHNT, YYREEE (reference sequence). This CDR3 comprises 15 residues. This CDR3 reads CASSDSSGVSYEQYF. CDR3 DNA sequence: TGTGCCAGCAGCGACTCTAGCGGGGTGTCCTACGAGCAGTACTTC.

This chain uses TRBV27 with TRBJ2-7, with 9 bases aligning to TRBD2. Germline CDR1 MNHEY, CDR2 SMNVEV (reference sequence). V lost 4 bases to trimming and J lost 2 bases; unmatched junction nucleotides: 6. The CDR3 is 15 residues long. The CDR3 DNA sequence: TGTGCCAGCAGTTCCGGGACTAGCCTTACCTACGAGCAGTACTTC. It yields the protein CASSSGTSLTYEQYF.